The present TCR beta chain was sequenced within a study of CD8+CD57+ T cells in acquired aplastic anemia. Study-wide background: Across the sorted CD4+ and CD8+ cells, DNA amounts averaged approximately 3.1 ug. Where healthy donors were concerned, CD4+ cells averaged around 11 million reads.

In this sample, this clonotype turned up many times. Its antigen is unknown. This CDR3 is built from 14 residues. Trimming left V 6 bases short and J 2 bases short, with 17 bases between. Per the germline V gene, CDR1 is DFQATT and CDR2 is SNEGSKA (reference sequence). Regarding the study as a whole: Overlap between patients and controls comprised some 31 CD8+ CDR3 sequences. No significant patient-versus-control difference appeared in CD8+ Simpson's diversity.

Genomic DNA, serving as template, underwent TCR beta VDJ and CDR3 profiling. Each CDR3 protein gets one entry after TCRdb re-called the reads with MiXCR. The sample includes some 130,000 distinct CDR3 sequences, 48% of them seen just once. Sequencing was performed on sorted CD4+, CD8+, or CD8+CD57+ T cells (not recorded which) from PBMCs. The source is a human donor in good health, serving as a control. The chain carries TRBV20-1 and TRBJ2-7; D is possibly TRBD1 (6 bases). The CDR3 DNA follows: TGCAGTGCCGGGGCCTCTCAGGGGACCTACGAGCAGTACTTC. It yields the protein CSAGASQGTYEQYF.